This TCR beta chain was obtained from a study of blood T cell repertoires in COVID-19. About the study: Samples of COVID-19 (acute and convalescent) were obtained from the United States, Italy and Spain.

Here immunoSEQ multiplex PCR was the method, and the copy in TCRdb shows in-frame clones only, minus some. The table records about 300,000 clones, 88% of them present only once. The TCR comes from a woman in her 30s who had recovered from COVID-19. Sequenced material: peripheral blood.

This CDR3 is CASSFNSITDTQYF. The CDR3 DNA reads as TGTGCCAGCAGTTTTAACAGTATCACAGATACGCAGTATTTT. J is TRBJ2-3 and V is TRBV28; D unresolved. The V end lost 3 bases, the J end lost 2 bases, and 9 bases lay between the germline ends. This CDR3 has 14 residues. Looked up from germline, CDR1 is MDHEN and CDR2 is SYDVKM.